The rows below give T cell receptor beta chains drawn from one sample of a study of cytomegalovirus exposure and HLA in healthy donors. Assay used: immunoSEQ multiplex PCR; TCRdb lists only in-frame clones, some missing. The sample has approximately 270,000 clones; 75% to 85% are singletons. The specimen sequenced was PBMCs. The source of these receptors is a girl aged 2 to 9 in good health and CMV-seronegative. CDR3s include the opening cysteine and the closing phenylalanine or tryptophan. D genes are given only for firm matches. Size is omitted from some rows. Given values are once, few, many or a class for expanded clones.

d_call	j_call	clone_size	v_call	cdr3_aa	cdr3_nt
TRBD2	TRBJ2-5	.	TRBV5-1	CASSHLQRERYQETQYF	TGCGCCAGCAGCCACCTCCAGCGGGAGAGGTACCAAGAGACCCAGTACTTC
.	TRBJ1-1	.	TRBV28	CASSLFRQGYTEAFF	TGTGCCAGCAGTTTATTCCGGCAGGGGTACACTGAAGCTTTCTTT
TRBD2	TRBJ2-7	.	TRBV27	CASSLSIAGSSYEQYF	TGTGCCAGCAGTTTATCGATAGCGGGGAGCTCCTACGAGCAGTACTTC
TRBD2	TRBJ2-7	.	TRBV9	CASSSQWEGSRREQYF	TGTGCCAGCAGCTCCCAATGGGAGGGGTCAAGGAGGGAGCAGTACTTC
.	TRBJ1-1	.	TRBV28	CASSFLLRAPKNTEAFF	TGTGCCAGCAGTTTCCTACTTCGCGCTCCCAAGAACACTGAAGCTTTCTTT
.	TRBJ1-1	.	TRBV9	CASSPHPREGTEAFF	TGTGCCAGCAGCCCACACCCCCGGGAGGGCACTGAAGCTTTCTTT
.	TRBJ2-5	.	TRBV15	CATSRGYIEYRKETQYF	TGTGCCACCAGCAGAGGCTATATTGAATACCGAAAAGAGACCCAGTACTTC
.	TRBJ2-7	.	TRBV5-1	CASSEGYEQYF	TGCGCCAGCAGTGAGGGCTACGAGCAGTACTTC
TRBD1	TRBJ2-7	.	TRBV10-3	CAIRQGENYEQYF	TGTGCCATACGACAGGGGGAAAATTACGAGCAGTACTTC
TRBD2	TRBJ2-1	.	TRBV28	CASNSAGGYNEQFF	TGTGCCAGCAACTCCGCGGGGGGTTACAATGAGCAGTTCTTC
TRBD2	TRBJ2-1	.	TRBV4-1	CASSQEGTSGRGISYNEQFF	TGCGCCAGCAGCCAAGAAGGGACTAGCGGGAGGGGGATTTCCTACAATGAGCAGTTCTTC
TRBD1	TRBJ1-5	once	TRBV30	CAWSVSRTGSHNQPQHF	TGTGCCTGGAGTGTCTCAAGGACAGGGTCCCACAATCAGCCCCAGCATTTT
TRBD2	TRBJ2-5	.	TRBV5-4	CASSLGASGEETQYF	TGTGCCAGCAGCTTGGGGGCCAGCGGGGAAGAGACCCAGTACTTC
.	TRBJ2-2	.	TRBV27	CASSLSGGELFF	TGTGCCAGCAGTTTATCCGGCGGGGAGCTGTTTTTT
.	TRBJ1-4	.	TRBV30	CAAPQGPDREKLFF	TGTGCAGCCCCCCAGGGCCCCGACCGGGAAAAACTGTTTTTT
.	TRBJ1-2	.	TRBV6-6	CASSFPPLGAVYGYTF	TGTGCCAGCAGTTTTCCCCCCTTGGGGGCGGTCTATGGCTACACCTTC
.	TRBJ2-7	.	TRBV29-1	CSVGGGSYEQYF	TGCAGCGTGGGGGGAGGCTCCTACGAGCAGTACTTC
.	TRBJ1-1	.	TRBV2	CASRGDRTGASMNTEAFF	TGTGCCAGCAGGGGTGACCGAACAGGCGCGAGCATGAACACTGAAGCTTTCTTT
.	TRBJ2-2	.	TRBV10-3	CAITIEGDTGELFF	TGTGCCATCACCATCGAGGGGGACACCGGGGAGCTGTTTTTT